This T cell receptor beta chain was observed in a study of blood T cell repertoires in COVID-19. This CDR3 contains 15 residues. V shed 5 bases, J shed 4 bases, and the junction held 7 bases outside the gene matches. Germline values: CDR1 KGHDR, CDR2 SFDVKD. This clone was detected only once. Only in-frame clones appear in the TCRdb table, and some are missing; sequencing was by immunoSEQ multiplex PCR. The top ten clones hold roughly 8.2% of a sample with 150,000 to 200,000 clones, approximately 83% of them seen once. Sequencing was carried out using peripheral blood. The source is a man aged 60 to 75 with acute or convalescent COVID-19. The gene calls are TRBV24-1 and TRBJ1-5, with 7 positions matching TRBD1. The CDR3 sequence is CATSAGQAQNQPQHF. The CDR3, as DNA: TGTGCCACCAGTGCCGGACAGGCACAGAATCAGCCCCAGCATTTT.